These 8 T cell receptor beta chains share one sample of origin, sequenced in a study of early stage breast cancer tumors. Sequencing used immunoSEQ multiplex PCR; TCRdb keeps in-frame clones, though not all of them. The data hold around 48,000 clones, with about nine tenths observed a single time. The sample was blood. These receptors were collected from a person aged 70 to 80 with breast cancer.

This clone was detected only once. V gene TRBV10-1 combines with J gene TRBJ2-3, with 10 bases identical to TRBD1. Germline V gene sequence: CDR1 WNHNN, CDR2 SYGVQD (reference sequence). Losses at the gene ends were 6 bases for V and 4 bases for J; bases not matched to a gene: 4. This CDR3 region has 14 residues. CDR3 nucleotide sequence: TGCGCCAGCAGCTCAGGACAGGGGGCAGATACGCAGTATTTT. It is translated as CASSSGQGADTQYF.

This chain uses TRBV11-2 with TRBJ1-3; D not resolved. V lost 5 bases to trimming and J lost 0 bases, with 11 bases between them. The CDR3 sequence is 15 residues long. Per germline, CDR1 SGHAT and CDR2 FQNNGV. The CDR3 DNA sequence: TGTGCCAGCAGCCCCCTCCTCGTCTCTGGAAACACCATATATTTT. Its protein is CASSPLLVSGNTIYF. The full variable domain, with the rest looked up from reference TRBV11-2 and TRBJ1-3, is EAGVAQSPRYKIIEKRQSVAFWCNPISGHATLYWYQQILGQGPKLLIQFQNNGVVDDSQLPKDRFSAERLKGVDSTLKIQPAKLEDSAVYLCASSPLLVSGNTIYFGEGSWLTVV.

V is TRBV5-1 and J is TRBJ2-6, with D possibly TRBD1 on 5 matching bases. Trimming took 0 bases from V and 6 from J, leaving 7 bases between them. The CDR3 totals 14 residues. Per the germline V gene, CDR1 is SGHRS and CDR2 is YFSETQ. The CDR3 DNA reads TGCGCCAGCAGCTTGGCCGGACAGGCCAACGTCCTGACTTTC. Amino acid sequence: CASSLAGQANVLTF.

This chain uses TRBV19 with TRBJ1-5, with a tentative D call TRBD1 (5 bases). The V end was cut by 5 bases, the J end by 2 bases, with 7 bases between. The CDR3 contains 13 residues. CDR1 and CDR2 (germline): LNHDA, SQIVND (reference sequence). CDR3 in amino acids: CASSFRGNQPQHF. For the CDR3, the DNA is TGTGCCAGTAGTTTCAGGGGCAATCAGCCCCAGCATTTT.

The chain has TRBV10-1 and TRBJ2-5, with TRBD1 matching 12 bases. Germline V gene sequence: CDR1 WNHNN, CDR2 SYGVQD (reference sequence). The junction had 8 bases not matched to a gene; V was cut back by 4 bases and J by 5 bases. This CDR3 spans 16 amino acids. The CDR3 nucleotides read TGCGCCAGCAGTGCCCGGGACAGGGGGCACGAGGAGACCCAGTACTTC. It codes for CASSARDRGHEETQYF.

V usage is TRBV4-1 and J usage is TRBJ2-3, with 7 bases lining up with TRBD2. J gave up 4 bases and V 0 bases, and 7 bases lay outside the gene matches. Germline V gene sequence: CDR1 MGHRA, CDR2 YSYEKL. The CDR3 sequence is 16 residues long. CDR3 in amino acids: CASSQESGDLPDTQYF. The CDR3 nucleotides read TGCGCCAGCAGCCAAGAGAGCGGGGACCTGCCAGATACGCAGTATTTT.

The rearrangement links TRBV4-1 to TRBJ1-4; 7 positions agree with TRBD1. Germline V gene data show CDR1 as MGHRA and CDR2 as YSYEKL. This CDR3 is 17 amino acids long. With 5 bases clipped from V and 0 bases from J, the junction kept 9 bases outside the gene matches. This chain's CDR3 is CASSYNSDRATNEKLFF. In DNA, the CDR3 is TGCGCCAGCAGCTATAACTCCGACAGGGCAACTAATGAAAAACTGTTTTTT.

This rearrangement joins TRBV29-1 to TRBJ1-2, with TRBD1 identical over 9 bases. After removal of 5 bases from V and 4 bases from J, the junction contained 5 bases not matched to a gene. The V gene's germline CDR1 is SQVTM and CDR2 ANQGSEA. CDR3 length equals 13 residues. The DNA of the CDR3 is TGCAGCGTTTATTCGGGACAGGGCTATGGCTACACCTTC. It translates to CSVYSGQGYGYTF.